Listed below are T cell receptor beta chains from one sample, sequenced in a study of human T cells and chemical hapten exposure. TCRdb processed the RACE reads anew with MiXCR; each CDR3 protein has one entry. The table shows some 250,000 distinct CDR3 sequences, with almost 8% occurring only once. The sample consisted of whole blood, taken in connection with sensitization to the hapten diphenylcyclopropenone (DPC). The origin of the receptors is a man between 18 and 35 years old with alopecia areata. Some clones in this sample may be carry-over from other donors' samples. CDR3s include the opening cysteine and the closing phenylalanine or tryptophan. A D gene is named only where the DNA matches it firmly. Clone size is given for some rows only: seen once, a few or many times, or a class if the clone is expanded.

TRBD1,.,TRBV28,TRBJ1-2,TGTGCCAGCAGCCGAACAGGGGCTTATTACTACACCTTC,CASSRTGAYYYTF
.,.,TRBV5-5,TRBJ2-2,TGTGCCAGCAGCTTGGTAACGGGGGCCGACACCGGGGAGCTGTTTTTT,CASSLVTGADTGELFF
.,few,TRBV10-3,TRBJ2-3,TGTGCCATCAGTGAGACTAGCTCGGACACAGATACGCAGTATTTT,CAISETSSDTDTQYF
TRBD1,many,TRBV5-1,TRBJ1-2,TGCGCCAGCAGCTCCCGGGACAGGGCTGGCTACACCTTC,CASSSRDRAGYTF
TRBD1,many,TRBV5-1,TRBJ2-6,TGCGCCAGCAGCTTCTGGACAGGGATGGACCCTGGGGCCAACGTCCTGACTTTC,CASSFWTGMDPGANVLTF
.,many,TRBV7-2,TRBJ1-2,TGTGCCAGCAGCTTAATGTGGGCTAACTATGGCTACACCTTC,CASSLMWANYGYTF
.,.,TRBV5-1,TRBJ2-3,TGCGCCAGCAGCTTGGGGGGGACTCAAGATACGCAGTATTTT,CASSLGGTQDTQYF
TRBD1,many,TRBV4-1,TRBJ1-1,TGCGCCAGCAGCGGACAGGTTTCGAACACTGAAGCTTTCTTT,CASSGQVSNTEAFF
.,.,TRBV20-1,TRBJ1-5,TGCAGTGCTTATGGGGCGGAAGCTGGCAATCAGCCCCAGCATTTT,CSAYGAEAGNQPQHF
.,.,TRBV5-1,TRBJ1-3,TGCGCCAGCAGCATGGACGGAGGAAACACCATATATTTT,CASSMDGGNTIYF
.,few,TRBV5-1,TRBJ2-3,TGCGCCAGCAGCAACCCTCTAGAGGTAGATACGCAGTATTTT,CASSNPLEVDTQYF
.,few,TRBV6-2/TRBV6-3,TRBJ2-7,TGTGCCACCACCCTACCCCCTGGGCAGTACTTC,CATTLPPGQYF
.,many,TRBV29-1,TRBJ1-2,TGCAGCGTTGACGAGGGGAACTATGGCTACACCTTC,CSVDEGNYGYTF
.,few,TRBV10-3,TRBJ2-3,TGTGCCATCAAAAGTTCCGCGCGCAGGGCCACAGATACGCAGTATTTT,CAIKSSARRATDTQYF
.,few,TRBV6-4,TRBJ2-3,TGTGCCAGCAGTGACTCGGAGCGACTCACAGATACGCAGTATTTT,CASSDSERLTDTQYF
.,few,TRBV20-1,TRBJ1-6,TGCAGTGCTAGAAGGGAGGACAGACCCGTTATTAATTCACCCCTCCACTTT,CSARREDRPVINSPLHF
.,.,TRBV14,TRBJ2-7,TGTGCCAGCAGCCAAGAGTCGCCCTACGAGCAGTACTTC,CASSQESPYEQYF
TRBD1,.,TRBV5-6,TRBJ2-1,TGTGCCAGCAGCTTGCTAGGAACAGGGGAATACAATGAGCAGTTCTTC,CASSLLGTGEYNEQFF
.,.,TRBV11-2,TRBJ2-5,TGTGCCAGCAGCTCCCGGGCGGCGCCGGGTCTTGGAGAGACCCAGTACTTC,CASSSRAAPGLGETQYF
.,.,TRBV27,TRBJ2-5,TGTGCCAGCAGTTTCGAGGGGCAAGAGACCCAGTACTTC,CASSFEGQETQYF
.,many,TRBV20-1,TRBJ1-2,TGCAGTGCTAAACAGAATAACCCCGTATGGGGCTACACCTTC,CSAKQNNPVWGYTF
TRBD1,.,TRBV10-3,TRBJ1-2,TGTGCCATCACCGGACAGGGGACTCACGCAAGTGGCTACACCTTC,CAITGQGTHASGYTF
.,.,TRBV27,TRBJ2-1,TGTGCCAGCAGTTTAGTAGGGACAATAGATGAGCAGTTCTTC,CASSLVGTIDEQFF
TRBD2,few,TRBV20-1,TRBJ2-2,TGCAGTGCTAGTCGGGGGGTCACCGGGGAGCTGTTTTTT,CSASRGVTGELFF
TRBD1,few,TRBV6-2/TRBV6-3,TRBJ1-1,TGTGCCAGCAGTTACTCGAAGAGACAGGGGTTACTCATGAACACTGAAGCTTTCTTT,CASSYSKRQGLLMNTEAFF
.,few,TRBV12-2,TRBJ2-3,TGTGCAAGTCGCTTAGCGGTCGGATTCCCTCGGGATACGCAGTATTTT,CASRLAVGFPRDTQYF
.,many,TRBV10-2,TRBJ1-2,TGCGCCAGCAGGGACACGTTCTATGGCTACACCTTC,CASRDTFYGYTF
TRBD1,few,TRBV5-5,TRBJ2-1,TGTGCCAGCAGCCACGGGACAGGGGGCTGGAATGAGCAGTTCTTC,CASSHGTGGWNEQFF
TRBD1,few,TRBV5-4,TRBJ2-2,TGTGCCAGCAGCCGGACAGGGAAGCTGTTTTTT,CASSRTGKLFF
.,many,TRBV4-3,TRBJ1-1,TGCGCCAGCAGCCAAGAGGGGTCAGGGCGAACTGAAGCTTTCTTT,CASSQEGSGRTEAFF
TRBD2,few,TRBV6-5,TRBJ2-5,TGTGCCAGCAGGCGAGGCGGGGGGCCCCAAGAGACCCAGTACTTC,CASRRGGGPQETQYF
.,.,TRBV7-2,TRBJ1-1,TGTGCCAGCAGCTCACTTAACACGGAGGACACTGAAGCTTTCTTT,CASSSLNTEDTEAFF
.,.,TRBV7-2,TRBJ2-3,TGTGCCAGCAGCGGTCAGTACACAGATACGCAGTATTTT,CASSGQYTDTQYF
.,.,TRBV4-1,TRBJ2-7,TGCGCCAGCAGCCCAGACAGATACTACGAGCAGTACTTC,CASSPDRYYEQYF
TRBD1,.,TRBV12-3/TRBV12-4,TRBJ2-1,TGTGCCAGCAGTCCAGGGACAGCTTTAGTTGAGTTCTTC,CASSPGTALVEFF
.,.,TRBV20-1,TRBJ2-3,TGCAGTGCTAGTGCATACAGGGAGAGCACAGATACGCAGTATTTT,CSASAYRESTDTQYF
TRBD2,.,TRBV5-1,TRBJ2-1,TGCGCCTGCAGCAGAACTAGCGGGGCGAACAATGAGCAGTTCTTC,CACSRTSGANNEQFF
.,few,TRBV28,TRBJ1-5,TGTGCCAGCAGCCACCGGGACCCCCAGCATTTT,CASSHRDPQHF
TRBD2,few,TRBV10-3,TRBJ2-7,TGTGCCATCAGTGAAACGGGGGGGGACCCCTTTTACGAGCAGTACTTC,CAISETGGDPFYEQYF
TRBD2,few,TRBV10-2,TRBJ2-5,TGCGCCAGCAGACCCACGGGGGGATTTGACCAAGAGACCCAGTACTTC,CASRPTGGFDQETQYF
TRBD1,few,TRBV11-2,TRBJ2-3,TGTGCCAGCAGCTTCCCGACAGGGGTTGGAGATACGCAGTATTTT,CASSFPTGVGDTQYF
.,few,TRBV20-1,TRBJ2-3,TGCAGTGCTAGAGGTCAGGGGGGTCCAGATACGCAGTATTTT,CSARGQGGPDTQYF
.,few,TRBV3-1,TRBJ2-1,TGTGCCAGCAGCCAAGCCGGAAGTCCGGGACCCCGGCAGTTCTTC,CASSQAGSPGPRQFF
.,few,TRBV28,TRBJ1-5,TGTGCCAGCAGTTTGTCCAACGGGGTGCAGCCCCAGCATTTT,CASSLSNGVQPQHF
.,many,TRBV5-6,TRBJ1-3,TGTGCCAGCAGCTTGGCGGGGAGGGACTCTGGAAACACCATATATTTT,CASSLAGRDSGNTIYF
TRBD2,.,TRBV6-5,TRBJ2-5,TGTGCCAGCAGTTACTCAACTAGCGGGGAAGAGACCCAGTACTTC,CASSYSTSGEETQYF
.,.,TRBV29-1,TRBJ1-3,TGCAGCGTGGATGATTGGGGCTCTGGAAACACCATATATTTT,CSVDDWGSGNTIYF
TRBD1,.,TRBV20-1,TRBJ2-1,TGCAGTGCTCTGCCCGGGACAGGGGGTCCGGATGAGCAGTTCTTC,CSALPGTGGPDEQFF
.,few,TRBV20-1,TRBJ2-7,TGCAGTGCTAGAATATCCAGGAACTACGAGCAGTACTTC,CSARISRNYEQYF
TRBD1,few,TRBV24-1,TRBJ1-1,TGTGCCACCCGGTCACAGGGGCACACTGAAGCTTTCTTT,CATRSQGHTEAFF
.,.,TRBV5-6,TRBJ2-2,TGTGCCAGCAGCAGGGGACCCATCTTTAACACCGGGGAGCTGTTTTTT,CASSRGPIFNTGELFF